The text below deals with one T cell receptor (beta chain). Its target is not known. PCR used 60 Vbeta primers and 13 Jbeta primers. Assay: immunoSEQ multiplex PCR; the TCRdb copy retains only in-frame clones and omits some. The sample lists 150,000 or so clones, over 75% seen once, with around 5.6% in the top ten. This specimen belongs to a study of cytomegalovirus exposure and HLA in healthy donors. General study points: Certain indistinguishable V segments, among them TRBV6-2 and TRBV6-3, were excluded. A later examination showed that TCR association rates differed by HLA locus, with DRB1 most and HLA-C fewest. The listing of fewer than 200 TCR beta chains classed them as cytomegalovirus-associated.

J gave up 5 bases and V 1 base, and 5 bases lay outside the gene matches. Per the germline V gene, CDR1 is MGHRA and CDR2 is YSYEKL. This CDR3 has 16 residues. Specimen: PBMCs. The chain couples TRBV4-1 to TRBJ2-1; 10 bases align to TRBD2. This clonotype was sampled from a woman aged 40 to 50 in good health and CMV-seropositive. The chain's CDR3 is CASSQVSGRVNNEQFF. The CDR3 bases are TGCGCCAGCAGCCAAGTAAGCGGGAGGGTTAACAATGAGCAGTTCTTC.